These 31 T cell receptor beta chains share one sample of origin, sequenced in a study of T-cell memory formation after mild COVID-19. MiXCR, run by TCRdb on the 5' RACE reads, gives a single entry per CDR3 protein. The repertoire consists of 300,000 to 400,000 distinct CDR3 sequences, with around 27% occurring once and the leading ten covering roughly 14%. Input material: PBMCs or a T cell subset sorted from them (not recorded which). Every receptor here comes from an adult woman who had mild COVID-19 (a few samples of this study predate the infection). Cell type and time point are not known.

This clonotype was seen at least ten times. V gene TRBV5-1 combines with J gene TRBJ2-5; D not certain. Trimming pared 2 bases from V and 3 bases from J, leaving 5 bases between. This CDR3 is 12 amino acids long. Per the germline V gene, CDR1 is SGHRS and CDR2 is YFSETQ. DNA of the CDR3: TGCGCCAGCAGCTTCCTAGAAGAGACCCAGTACTTC. This encodes CASSFLEETQYF.

This clonotype was detected only a few times. V and J are TRBV7-9 and TRBJ1-4, with unresolved D. From germline, CDR1 is SEHNR and CDR2 FQNEAQ (reference sequence). CDR3 length: 12 amino acids. V was pared by 4 bases and J by 8 bases, with 8 bases between. The CDR3 is CASSYGKEKLFF. In DNA form, the CDR3 reads TGTGCCAGCAGCTACGGAAAGGAAAAACTGTTTTTT. Variable domain in full (rest from reference TRBV7-9 and TRBJ1-4): DTGVSQNPRHKITKRGQNVTFRCDPISEHNRLYWYRQTLGQGPEFLTYFQNEAQLEKSRLLSDRFSAERPKGSFSTLEIQRTEQGDSAMYLCASSYGKEKLFFGSGTQLSVL.

This clonotype appeared a few times. This chain uses TRBV2 with TRBJ2-1; unclear D gene. V was shortened by 0 bases and J by 5 bases, with 14 bases between the two germline ends. The germline gives CDR1 SNHLY, CDR2 FYNNEI. This CDR3 region has 16 residues. The CDR3 reads CASSEARSLDHNEQFF. The CDR3 DNA reads as TGTGCCAGCAGTGAAGCGCGTTCCCTAGATCACAATGAGCAGTTCTTC.

This clonotype was observed a few times. The genes are TRBV5-5 and TRBJ2-7; D ambiguous. The V gene's germline CDR1 is SGHKS and CDR2 YYEKEE (reference sequence). The CDR3 extends over 13 amino acids. V gave up 2 bases and J gave up 0 bases, with 6 bases separating them. The CDR3 bases are TGTGCCAGCAGCTTCTACAACTCCTACGAGCAGTACTTC. This gives the protein CASSFYNSYEQYF.

The chain employs TRBV5-1 and TRBJ2-1; TRBD2 matches at 7 bases. This CDR3 is 14 amino acids long. V lost 4 bases, J lost 5 bases, and 6 bases stayed unmatched. Germline V gene lookup returns CDR1 SGHRS and CDR2 YFSETQ. The CDR3 region has the DNA TGCGCCAGCAGCCCCAGGGACTATCACAATGAGCAGTTCTTC. This sequence encodes CASSPRDYHNEQFF. Combining the CDR3 with reference TRBV5-1 and TRBJ2-1 gives the whole variable domain KAGVTQTPRYLIKTRGQQVTLSCSPISGHRSVSWYQQTPGQGLQFLFEYFSETQRNKGNFPGRFSGRQFSNSRSEMNVSTLELGDSALYLCASSPRDYHNEQFFGPGTRLTVL.

This clonotype was detected only a few times. The chain recombines TRBV12-3 or TRBV12-4 with TRBJ1-1, with D hard to call. V was clipped by 4 bases and J by 5 bases, with 11 bases between them. The CDR3 runs to 13 residues. The CDR3 DNA reads TGTGCCAGCAGTTCCGGTCTGACTACTGAAGCTTTCTTT. Translating gives CASSSGLTTEAFF.

Only a few counts were recorded for this clonotype. The chain is built from TRBV12-3 or TRBV12-4 and TRBJ1-1, with D possibly TRBD1 on 6 matching bases. The CDR3 is 15 residues long. V dropped 2 bases and J dropped 0 bases, with 10 bases sitting between them. The CDR3 nucleotides are TGTGCCAGCAGTTTAATCAGGGGTTTGAACACTGAAGCTTTCTTT. Residues: CASSLIRGLNTEAFF.

The chain combines TRBV5-1 with TRBJ1-4; a weak D match, TRBD1 (5 bases). Per the germline V gene, CDR1 is SGHRS and CDR2 is YFSETQ. The CDR3 is 16 residues long. The ends were cut back, 0 bases at V and 8 bases at J, with 17 bases in the middle. In DNA, the CDR3 is TGCGCCAGCAGCTTGGACCGCGCAGGGATGAGAGAAAAACTGTTTTTT. Amino acids: CASSLDRAGMREKLFF.

This chain links TRBV29-1 with TRBJ2-7; TRBD1 is a possible D gene (5 bases). The germline V and J ends were trimmed by 8 bases and 2 bases, with 13 bases remaining between them. Per germline, CDR1 SQVTM and CDR2 ANQGSEA. This CDR3 contains 12 residues. DNA for the CDR3: TGCAGCATAATTACAGGCACCTACGAGCAGTACTTC. This sequence encodes CSIITGTYEQYF.

The chain combines TRBV6-5 with TRBJ2-3; 13 bases are shared with TRBD2. The CDR3 contains 16 residues. The V segment lost 5 bases and the J segment 7 bases; nucleotides outside the gene matches: 9. The germline gives CDR1 MNHEY, CDR2 SVGAGI. In DNA, the CDR3 is TGTGCCAGCAGTGACCAACTAGCGGGGGGGCTTTATACGCAGTATTTT. Its translation is CASSDQLAGGLYTQYF.

The chain uses TRBV29-1 and TRBJ1-2; D may be TRBD1 (5 bases). The CDR3 is made up of 12 amino acids. The germline CDR1 and CDR2 sequences are SQVTM and ANQGSEA. The V end was cut by 6 bases, the J end by 5 bases, with 13 bases between. CDR3 coding DNA: TGCAGCGTCCTGACAGCAGGGTATGGCTACACCTTC. Its protein product is CSVLTAGYGYTF.

The CDR3 is CASRDQSGDSTDTQYF. For the CDR3, the DNA is TGTGCCAGCAGGGACCAGAGCGGGGATAGCACAGATACGCAGTATTTT. V usage is TRBV12-3 or TRBV12-4 and J usage is TRBJ2-3; 7 bases agree with TRBD2. CDR3 length equals 16 residues. With V trimmed by 6 bases and J by 0 bases, 9 bases remained unmatched.

This clonotype was seen a handful of times. This chain uses TRBV3-1 with TRBJ1-2; weak D call: TRBD1 (5 bases). V lost 4 bases and J 8 bases, leaving 11 bases between the germline ends. CDR1 and CDR2 from the germline V gene are LGHDT and YNNKEL (reference sequence). This CDR3 spans 12 amino acids. DNA for the CDR3: TGTGCCAGCAGCCCGGGTGGGGGGGGCTACACCTTC. Its translation: CASSPGGGGYTF.

The rearrangement uses TRBV9 and TRBJ2-7; D is uncertain. Trimming removed 2 bases from V and 3 bases from J, with 12 bases in between. The CDR3 has 14 residues. CDR1 is SGDLS and CDR2 is YYNGEE in the germline V gene. The CDR3, as DNA: TGTGCCAGCAGCGTGGGAACTTCTTTCTACGAGCAGTACTTC. It codes for CASSVGTSFYEQYF.

This clonotype was counted only a few times. V usage is TRBV7-6 and J usage is TRBJ2-7; TRBD2 matches at 8 bases. Germline trimming cut 5 bases from V and 2 bases from J; bases unmatched to any gene: 8. The CDR3 has 15 residues. CDR1 and CDR2 from the germline V gene are SGHVS and FNYEAQ. Here the CDR3 DNA reads TGTGCCAGCAGCCAAGAAGCGGGGGAGACCTACGAGCAGTACTTC. Its translation is CASSQEAGETYEQYF. Combining the CDR3 with reference TRBV7-6 and TRBJ2-7 gives the whole variable domain GAGVSQSPRYKVTKRGQDVALRCDPISGHVSLYWYRQALGQGPEFLTYFNYEAQQDKSGLPNDRFSAERPEGSISTLTIQRTEQRDSAMYRCASSQEAGETYEQYFGPGTRLTVT.

In its sample, this clonotype was seen a few times. V is TRBV18 and J is TRBJ2-6; 9 bases agree with TRBD1. There are 20 residues in the CDR3. Trimming at V came to 4 bases and at J to 2 bases, leaving 15 bases not matched to a gene. Germline loops: CDR1 KGHSH, CDR2 LQKENI. The CDR3 bases are TGTGCCAGCTCACGGGCCAAGACAGGGGGGAGCCCAACTGGGGCCAACGTCCTGACTTTC. It encodes CASSRAKTGGSPTGANVLTF.

This clonotype was found many times. As DNA, the CDR3 is TGTGCCAGCAGCGTAGGGACCATGTACCAAGAGACCCAGTACTTC. Translation: CASSVGTMYQETQYF. This rearrangement joins TRBV9 to TRBJ2-5; D is undetermined. V lost 0 bases and J 0 bases, leaving 9 bases between the germline ends. Germline values: CDR1 SGDLS, CDR2 YYNGEE. This CDR3 contains 15 residues.

This sequence joins TRBV4-1 and TRBJ1-2; D uncertain. There are 14 residues in the CDR3. The ends were cut back, 0 bases at V and 8 bases at J, with 13 bases in the middle. The germline CDR1 and CDR2 sequences are MGHRA and YSYEKL. The CDR3 DNA reads TGCGCCAGCAGCCAAGAAGGGTTCATTAGGGGCTACACCTTC. Protein sequence: CASSQEGFIRGYTF.

This chain links TRBV7-6 with TRBJ1-1; a possible D gene is TRBD1 (5 bases). The CDR3 contains 14 residues. Germline CDR1 SGHVS, CDR2 FNYEAQ. The V end lost 0 bases, the J end lost 4 bases, and 9 bases lay between the germline ends. CDR3 coding DNA: TGTGCCAGCAGCTTAGCAGACAGTATCACTGAAGCTTTCTTT. This encodes CASSLADSITEAFF.

This clonotype has just a few counts. The CDR3 sequence is CASSLDRNNSPLHF. For the CDR3, the DNA is TGTGCCAGCAGCTTGGACAGGAATAATTCACCCCTCCACTTT. The chain has TRBV12-3 or TRBV12-4 and TRBJ1-6; 7 bases line up with TRBD1. V dropped 6 bases and J dropped 5; count of bases not matched to a gene: 4. This CDR3 spans 14 amino acids.

This clonotype has just a few counts. CDR3 bases: TGCGCCAGCAGCCAAACACCATCGAACAGGGTCCATGAGCAGTTCTTC. Translation: CASSQTPSNRVHEQFF. The chain recombines TRBV4-1 with TRBJ2-1; D may be TRBD1 (6 bases). The CDR3 is made up of 16 amino acids. Between the trimmed V and J ends, which lost 2 bases and 8 bases, there was a span of 19 bases. Germline CDR1 is MGHRA and CDR2 is YSYEKL.

The chain combines TRBV5-1 with TRBJ2-3; D might be TRBD2 (5 bases). Germline V lookup: CDR1 SGHRS, CDR2 YFSETQ. This CDR3 comprises 15 residues. Trimming pared 5 bases from V and 0 bases from J, leaving 13 bases between. This CDR3 reads CASRRVSSSTDTQYF. CDR3 sequence (DNA): TGCGCCAGCAGGAGGGTTAGCTCTAGCACAGATACGCAGTATTTT.

This clonotype was seen a handful of times. CDR3 sequence (DNA): TGCAGTGCTAGAGACGTGGATCTAACGGATACGCAGTATTTT. As protein: CSARDVDLTDTQYF. V and J are TRBV20-1 and TRBJ2-3, with D hard to call. Germline V CDR1 and CDR2: DFQATT, SNEGSKA (reference sequence). V gave up 0 bases and J gave up 6 bases, with 13 bases separating them. The length of the CDR3 is 14 residues.

This clonotype has just a few counts. The gene calls are TRBV7-2 and TRBJ2-1; D call uncertain. The CDR3 has 14 amino acids. Germline V gene data show CDR1 as SGHTA and CDR2 as FQGNSA. The V and J ends lost 5 bases and 0 bases respectively, with 8 bases between them. The CDR3 protein is CASSGKVSYNEQFF. CDR3 in DNA: TGTGCCAGCAGCGGGAAGGTCTCCTACAATGAGCAGTTCTTC.

The chain joins TRBV4-2 to TRBJ2-1; 10 bases are a match to TRBD2. V lost 0 bases to trimming and J lost 1 base; unmatched junction nucleotides: 6. Germline lookup yields CDR1 LGHNA and CDR2 YNFKEQ. The CDR3 consists of 18 residues. CDR3 DNA: TGTGCCAGCAGCCAAGAAACTAGCGGGGCTCCTTCCTACAATGAGCAGTTCTTC. Protein product: CASSQETSGAPSYNEQFF.

This chain links TRBV29-1 with TRBJ2-7; no clear D gene. The V gene lost 2 bases and the J gene lost 5 bases, with 19 bases spanning the gap. The germline V gene has CDR1 SQVTM and CDR2 ANQGSEA. CDR3 size: 15 residues. DNA for the CDR3: TGCAGCGTTGAAACGTTTACCGGCCGGAGACACGAGCAGTACTTC. Its translation is CSVETFTGRRHEQYF.

The rearrangement uses TRBV7-8 and TRBJ2-2; 7 bases map to TRBD2. Trimming took 8 bases from V and 1 from J; bases not matched to a gene: 1. The CDR3 contains 13 residues. The germline gives CDR1 SGHVS, CDR2 FQNEAQ. This CDR3 reads CASERGNTGELFF. Here the CDR3 DNA reads TGTGCCAGCGAGCGGGGGAACACCGGGGAGCTGTTTTTT. Complete variable domain (other parts from reference TRBV7-8 and TRBJ2-2): GAGVSQSPRYKVAKRGQDVALRCDPISGHVSLFWYQQALGQGPEFLTYFQNEAQLDKSGLPSDRFFAERPEGSVSTLKIQRTQQEDSAVYLCASERGNTGELFFGEGSRLTVL.

This clonotype was observed once. The V and J genes are TRBV6-5 and TRBJ2-1; 10 positions agree with TRBD1. The CDR3 is 14 residues long. Germline CDR1 is MNHEY and CDR2 is SVGAGI. Germline trimming cut 7 bases from V and 3 bases from J; bases unmatched to any gene: 3. CDR3 sequence (DNA): TGTGCCAGCAAGCGGGACAGGGGCTACAATGAGCAGTTCTTC. This translates into CASKRDRGYNEQFF.

This chain links TRBV12-3 or TRBV12-4 with TRBJ2-1; D is unclear. This CDR3 is built from 14 residues. Deletions cut 2 bases from V and 6 bases from J, with 11 bases between. The CDR3 reads CASSLPKGFNEQFF. The CDR3 DNA is TGTGCCAGCAGTTTACCCAAAGGGTTCAATGAGCAGTTCTTC.

The sample holds a few counts of this clonotype. J is TRBJ1-1 and V is TRBV20-1, with D tentatively TRBD1 (5 bases). There are 13 residues in the CDR3. Between the trimmed V and J ends, which lost 3 bases and 4 bases, there was a span of 12 bases. CDR1 is DFQATT and CDR2 is SNEGSKA in the germline V gene (reference sequence). In DNA, the CDR3 is TGCAGTGCTAGGTTCGGCGGGGGCACTGAAGCTTTCTTT. Its protein is CSARFGGGTEAFF.

In its sample, this clonotype was seen a few times. V and J are TRBV5-1 and TRBJ2-3, with 9 bases fitting TRBD1. J was trimmed by 9 bases and V by 3 bases; bases with no gene match: 2. Germline CDR1 and CDR2: SGHRS and YFSETQ. This CDR3 is built from 12 residues. The CDR3 sequence: CASSSGQGTQYF. CDR3 DNA: TGCGCCAGCAGCTCCGGACAGGGGACGCAGTATTTT.